A single sample is the source of the 21 T cell receptor beta chains below, sequenced in a study of T cell repertoires in cytomegalovirus infection (dated by TCRdb to the late 2010s). Sequencing relied on an Illumina HiSeq 1500. The raw public reads went through TCRdb reprocessing: fastp at Q25, MiXCR clone calling, in-frame beta chains kept. For every CDR3 protein sequence, its rows merge into one entry that carries the most common genes and DNA. The sample includes 250,000 to 300,000 distinct CDR3 sequences, with 17% observed a single time. The top ten hold roughly 45% of the sample. The sequencing sample was made of CD8+ T cells from PBMCs. The receptors originated from a human donor in good health (CMV status not recorded). Some clones in this sample may be carry-over from other donors' samples.

The rearrangement uses TRBV14 and TRBJ2-1; no clear D gene. The CDR3 spans 16 residues. In germline, CDR1 is SGHDN, CDR2 FVKESK. V was pared by 1 base and J by 0 bases, with 10 bases between. This CDR3 is CASSQGSHSSYNEQFF. CDR3 nucleotides: TGTGCCAGCAGCCAAGGGTCCCACAGCTCCTACAATGAGCAGTTCTTC.

In its sample, this clonotype was seen a few times. This chain connects TRBV5-1 to TRBJ2-3; D unclear. Trimming stripped 0 bases from V and 6 bases from J, with 11 bases between. Germline CDR1 and CDR2: SGHRS and YFSETQ. This CDR3 contains 14 residues. The CDR3 bases are TGCGCCAGCAGCTTGGAGGCTGGGTACGATACGCAGTATTTT. Translating it yields CASSLEAGYDTQYF. The complete variable domain, with remaining parts taken from reference TRBV5-1 and TRBJ2-3, reads KAGVTQTPRYLIKTRGQQVTLSCSPISGHRSVSWYQQTPGQGLQFLFEYFSETQRNKGNFPGRFSGRQFSNSRSEMNVSTLELGDSALYLCASSLEAGYDTQYFGPGTRLTVL.

This chain uses TRBV27 with TRBJ2-2; 9 bases map to TRBD1. The junction had 7 bases not matched to a gene; V was cut back by 2 bases and J by 15 bases. The CDR3 is 13 amino acids. The germline gives CDR1 MNHEY, CDR2 SMNVEV (reference sequence). The DNA for the CDR3 is TGTGCCAGCAGTTTAGCCCGCGACAGGGGGTTGTTTTTT. Amino acids: CASSLARDRGLFF.

This clonotype was recorded only once. The chain links TRBV20-1 to TRBJ2-7; no reliable D call. Germline CDR1 is DFQATT and CDR2 is SNEGSKA (reference sequence). V lost 6 bases and J lost 3, with 18 bases in between. The CDR3 sequence is 14 residues long. The CDR3 region is CSAQLTRVRYEQYF. CDR3 nucleotide sequence: TGCAGTGCCCAGCTTACTCGAGTTCGCTACGAGCAGTACTTC.

The chain combines TRBV20-1 with TRBJ2-2; 9 bases match TRBD2. CDR1 is DFQATT and CDR2 is SNEGSKA in the germline V gene (reference sequence). V was clipped by 0 bases and J by 3 bases; unmatched bases: 5. This CDR3 spans 16 amino acids. The DNA of the CDR3 is TGCAGTGCTAGAGATTTAAGCGGGGGGTACACCGGGGAGCTGTTTTTT. Protein product: CSARDLSGGYTGELFF.

This clonotype was counted at least ten times. The chain combines TRBV28 with TRBJ2-7; D remains unclear. This CDR3 has 15 residues. From germline, CDR1 is MDHEN and CDR2 SYDVKM. V lost 6 bases and J lost 4, with 19 bases in between. CDR3 amino acids: CASRPQAYPQYEQYF. DNA of the CDR3: TGTGCCAGCAGACCCCAAGCCTATCCCCAGTACGAGCAGTACTTC.

This clonotype has ten or more counts. V usage is TRBV28 and J usage is TRBJ2-7; 9 positions agree with TRBD1. V was clipped by 2 bases and J by 4 bases; unmatched bases: 6. The germline CDR1 and CDR2 sequences are MDHEN and SYDVKM. The length of the CDR3 is 15 residues. CDR3: CASSLVPGTGYEQYF. CDR3 sequence (DNA): TGTGCCAGCAGTTTAGTCCCCGGGACAGGGTACGAGCAGTACTTC.

The J gene is TRBJ1-4, the V gene TRBV27; D is perhaps TRBD1 (5 bases). This CDR3 region has 14 residues. CDR1 and CDR2 (germline): MNHEY, SMNVEV (reference sequence). V gave up 4 bases and J gave up 3 bases, with 9 bases separating them. CDR3 sequence: CASSYGGANEKLFF. The CDR3, as DNA: TGTGCCAGCAGTTATGGGGGGGCTAATGAAAAACTGTTTTTT. Drawing the rest from reference TRBV27 and TRBJ1-4, the complete variable domain is EAQVTQNPRYLITVTGKKLTVTCSQNMNHEYMSWYRQDPGLGLRQIYYSMNVEVTDKGDVPEGYKVSRKEKRNFPLILESPSPNQTSLYFCASSYGGANEKLFFGSGTQLSVL.

The chain employs TRBV28 and TRBJ2-7; either TRBD1 or TRBD2 may fit D (7 bases each). The length of the CDR3 is 19 residues. CDR1 is MDHEN, CDR2 SYDVKM, per germline. Trimming pared 1 base from V and 4 bases from J, leaving 26 bases between. The CDR3 loop is CASSLYDGIPTGEGYEQYF. The CDR3 nucleotides are TGTGCCAGCAGTTTATACGACGGGATTCCAACAGGGGAGGGATACGAGCAGTACTTC. The complete variable domain, with remaining parts taken from reference TRBV28 and TRBJ2-7, reads DVKVTQSSRYLVKRTGEKVFLECVQDMDHENMFWYRQDPGLGLRLIYFSYDVKMKEKGDIPEGYSVSREKKERFSLILESASTNQTSMYLCASSLYDGIPTGEGYEQYFGPGTRLTVT.

At least ten counts were recorded for this clonotype. In DNA, the CDR3 is TGTGCCAGCAGCTTAGAGGGTGCTAGCACAGATACGCAGTATTTT. Translated: CASSLEGASTDTQYF. The genes are TRBV7-2 and TRBJ2-3; D unresolved. Trimming left V 1 base short and J 0 bases short, with 8 bases between. The CDR3 runs to 15 residues. Germline values: CDR1 SGHTA, CDR2 FQGNSA. Filled out from reference TRBV7-2 and TRBJ2-3, the complete variable domain reads GAGVSQSPSNKVTEKGKDVELRCDPISGHTALYWYRQSLGQGLEFLIYFQGNSAPDKSGLPSDRFSAERTGGSVSTLTIQRTQQEDSAVYLCASSLEGASTDTQYFGPGTRLTVL.

Ten or more counts support this clonotype. The J gene is TRBJ2-7, the V gene TRBV12-3 or TRBV12-4; D is uncertain. V was trimmed by 4 bases and J by 2 bases, leaving 9 bases between them. CDR3 size: 13 residues. The CDR3 DNA is TGTGCCAGCAGTTCGAGCAGTCCCTACGAGCAGTACTTC. Protein sequence: CASSSSSPYEQYF.

This clonotype was recorded many times. The genes are TRBV6-5 and TRBJ1-3; the D is unclear. Deletions cut 6 bases from V and 2 bases from J, with 5 bases between. Germline V lookup: CDR1 MNHEY, CDR2 SVGAGI. The CDR3 spans 12 residues. The CDR3 region has the DNA TGTGCCAGCAGCCAGCCTGGAAACACCATATATTTT. Translation gives CASSQPGNTIYF.

The rearrangement uses TRBV28 and TRBJ2-2, with 9 bases identical to TRBD1. Germline loops: CDR1 MDHEN, CDR2 SYDVKM. The CDR3 runs to 16 residues. The J segment lost 4 bases and the V segment lost 3 bases, leaving 6 bases of the junction unmatched. The DNA for the CDR3 is TGTGCCAGCAGTTTTTTACAGGGGGCGCGCACCGGGGAGCTGTTTTTT. Amino acids: CASSFLQGARTGELFF.

This clonotype was seen repeatedly, ten times or more. The J gene is TRBJ2-1, the V gene TRBV7-8; 9 nucleotides align to TRBD1. Per the germline V gene, CDR1 is SGHVS and CDR2 is FQNEAQ. This CDR3 is built from 19 residues. V lost 0 bases, J lost 1 base, and 10 bases stayed unmatched. The chain's CDR3 is CASSLAGTGPLRSYNEQFF. CDR3 nucleotide sequence: TGTGCCAGCAGCTTAGCGGGGACAGGGCCATTGAGGTCCTACAATGAGCAGTTCTTC.

This sequence joins TRBV11-2 and TRBJ2-1; 7 bases fit TRBD2. Germline V gene data show CDR1 as SGHAT and CDR2 as FQNNGV. V gave up 6 bases and J gave up 15 bases; unmatched junction bases: 20. This CDR3 is 15 amino acids long. The CDR3 region is CASSLNIAGPPDAFF. The CDR3 DNA is TGTGCCAGCAGTCTCAACATAGCGGGCCCCCCGGACGCGTTCTTC.

This chain joins TRBV15 and TRBJ1-1; D is ambiguous. Germline V lookup: CDR1 LNHNV, CDR2 YYDKDF (reference sequence). Between the trimmed V and J ends, which lost 5 bases and 4 bases, there was a span of 17 bases. The CDR3 runs to 15 residues. The CDR3 sequence: CATSQRALEGTEAFF. CDR3 sequence (DNA): TGTGCCACCAGCCAGAGGGCTCTCGAGGGCACTGAAGCTTTCTTT.

This clonotype has only a few counts. The genes are TRBV27 and TRBJ2-6; unclear D gene. The germline CDR1 and CDR2 sequences are MNHEY and SMNVEV (reference sequence). V lost 5 bases and J lost 0, with 11 bases in between. The CDR3 runs to 16 residues. CDR3 nucleotide sequence: TGTGCCAGCAGTGGCAAGGGTCCCTCTGGGGCCAACGTCCTGACTTTC. It is translated as CASSGKGPSGANVLTF.

The table lists this clonotype with many counts. The V call is TRBV29-1, the J call TRBJ2-3, with TRBD1 matching over 7 bases. CDR1 is SQVTM and CDR2 is ANQGSEA in the germline V gene. Trimming cost V 6 bases and J 2 bases; bases outside gene matches: 5. There are 13 residues in the CDR3. The CDR3 nucleotides are TGCAGCGTGTGGGGACAGAACACAGATACGCAGTATTTT. This gives the protein CSVWGQNTDTQYF.

This sequence joins TRBV4-1 and TRBJ2-1, with 10 bases matching TRBD1. CDR1 MGHRA and CDR2 YSYEKL come from the germline V gene. There are 15 residues in the CDR3. V lost 5 bases, J lost 2 bases, and 3 bases stayed unmatched. CDR3 residues: CASSNDRGPYNEQFF. The CDR3 nucleotides read TGCGCCAGCAGCAATGACAGGGGGCCCTACAATGAGCAGTTCTTC.

This clonotype was counted ten times or more. The chain joins TRBV7-9 to TRBJ2-1; D is unclear. Germline lookup yields CDR1 SEHNR and CDR2 FQNEAQ (reference sequence). Trimming left V 0 bases short and J 8 bases short, with 8 bases between. This CDR3 is built from 13 residues. CDR3 DNA sequence: TGTGCCAGCAGCTTAGCATCTCCCCATGAGCAGTTCTTC. It yields the protein CASSLASPHEQFF.

This clonotype was seen a few times. The CDR3 region has the DNA TGTGCCAGCAGCTCCCCGTCTAGCGGGGGCTACAATGAGCAGTTCTTC. Protein: CASSSPSSGGYNEQFF. The chain couples TRBV2 to TRBJ2-1, with 10 bases aligning to TRBD2. Looked up from germline, CDR1 is SNHLY and CDR2 is FYNNEI. With 6 bases clipped from V and 3 bases from J, the junction kept 8 bases outside the gene matches. The CDR3 loop spans 16 amino acids.